Below, 18 T cell receptor beta chains from the same sample are listed, as sequenced in a study of human T cells and chemical hapten exposure. Time point denoted: pre-sensitization, week 0. Indicated treatment: therapeutic diphenylcyclopropenone sensitization with weekly scalp DPC. TCRdb re-called the RACE reads through MiXCR, storing one row per CDR3 protein. This table has around 56,000 distinct CDR3 sequences, more than 7.5% appearing once. The sequencing here drew on whole blood, taken in connection with sensitization to the hapten diphenylcyclopropenone (DPC). These receptors originate from a man in his forties with alopecia areata. Some clones in this sample may be carry-over from other donors' samples.

This clonotype came up once. This sequence joins TRBV6-5 and TRBJ2-1, with 9 bases that match TRBD2. Germline assignment: CDR1 MNHEY and CDR2 SVGAGI. The J segment lost 7 bases and the V segment lost 6 bases, leaving 13 bases of the junction unmatched. The CDR3 spans 16 residues. This chain's CDR3 is CASSATRAGGRNEQFF. In DNA, the CDR3 is TGTGCCAGCAGCGCTACTAGGGCGGGAGGGCGTAATGAGCAGTTCTTC.

This clonotype was seen ten or more times. This chain uses TRBV3-1 with TRBJ2-1, with D perhaps TRBD1 (6 bases). Trimming removed 0 bases at V and 7 bases at J, with 13 bases between. Germline CDR1 LGHDT, CDR2 YNNKEL (reference sequence). This CDR3 is built from 15 residues. As DNA, the CDR3 is TGTGCCAGCAGCCAAGAAGGGGGTCTGGTAAATGAGCAGTTCTTC. Protein sequence: CASSQEGGLVNEQFF.

This clonotype was seen only a few times. The chain has TRBV29-1 and TRBJ2-7; unclear D gene. Germline V lookup: CDR1 SQVTM, CDR2 ANQGSEA. The CDR3 is made up of 12 amino acids. V lost 3 bases and J lost 5, with 11 bases in between. This CDR3 reads CSVDGTGNEQYF. Written as DNA, the CDR3 is TGCAGCGTTGACGGAACTGGGAACGAGCAGTACTTC.

This clonotype appeared a few times. This chain joins TRBV7-2 and TRBJ2-1; D perhaps matches TRBD2 (5 bases). The CDR3 covers 15 residues. Germline V gene sequence: CDR1 SGHTA, CDR2 FQGNSA. The V gene lost 4 bases and the J gene lost 4 bases, with 14 bases spanning the gap. The CDR3 DNA is TGTGCCAGCAGCTCCACCAGCGGACCTTACAATGAGCAGTTCTTC. This sequence encodes CASSSTSGPYNEQFF. Combining the CDR3 with reference TRBV7-2 and TRBJ2-1 gives the whole variable domain GAGVSQSPSNKVTEKGKDVELRCDPISGHTALYWYRQSLGQGLEFLIYFQGNSAPDKSGLPSDRFSAERTGGSVSTLTIQRTQQEDSAVYLCASSSTSGPYNEQFFGPGTRLTVL.

This CDR3 is CASSRTDQETQYF. Written as DNA, the CDR3 is TGCGCCAGCAGCAGGACAGACCAAGAGACCCAGTACTTC. This chain uses TRBV4-1 with TRBJ2-5; tentatively, D is TRBD1 (6 bases). This CDR3 contains 13 residues. V lost 5 bases to trimming and J lost 0 bases, with 7 bases between them. CDR1 is MGHRA, CDR2 YSYEKL, per germline.

This clonotype has a count of ten or more. The gene calls are TRBV15 and TRBJ2-2; 11 bases line up with TRBD2. Germline loops: CDR1 LNHNV, CDR2 YYDKDF (reference sequence). The ends lost 1 base at V and 7 bases at J; junction bases unmatched: 2. The CDR3 length is 15 residues. The CDR3 here is CATSRVLAGDGELFF. For the CDR3, the DNA is TGTGCCACCAGCAGAGTACTAGCGGGAGACGGGGAGCTGTTTTTT.

The J gene is TRBJ2-1, the V gene TRBV15; maybe TRBD1 (5 bases). The CDR3 is 13 residues long. From germline, CDR1 is LNHNV and CDR2 YYDKDF (reference sequence). V was pared by 8 bases and J by 7 bases, with 15 bases between. The CDR3: CATLEAAGNEQFF. As DNA, the CDR3 is TGTGCCACCCTCGAAGCCGCAGGGAATGAGCAGTTCTTC.

The chain recombines TRBV10-3 with TRBJ1-4; the D is unclear. Germline V gives CDR1 ENHRY, CDR2 SYGVKD. V lost 3 bases and J lost 9, with 14 bases in between. This CDR3 is 14 amino acids long. CDR3 nucleotides: TGTGCCATCAGTGAAGACACGGCGGGAAAAAAACTGTTTTTT. It translates to CAISEDTAGKKLFF.

The V call is TRBV5-5, the J call TRBJ2-7, with D perhaps TRBD2 (6 bases). V lost 6 bases, J lost 4 bases, and 17 bases lay in between. CDR3 size: 14 residues. CDR1 is SGHKS and CDR2 is YYEKEE in the germline V gene (reference sequence). As DNA, the CDR3 is TGTGCCAGCACCCTGGGGGGTTTCGTGTACGAGCAGTACTTC. Translated: CASTLGGFVYEQYF. Complete variable domain (other parts from reference TRBV5-5 and TRBJ2-7): DAGVTQSPTHLIKTRGQQVTLRCSPISGHKSVSWYQQVLGQGPQFIFQYYEKEERGRGNFPDRFSARQFPNYSSELNVNALLLGDSALYLCASTLGGFVYEQYFGPGTRLTVT.

The chain recombines TRBV7-9 with TRBJ1-5, with 9 bases identical to TRBD1. From germline, CDR1 is SEHNR and CDR2 FQNEAQ (reference sequence). Losses at the gene ends were 2 bases for V and 5 bases for J; bases not matched to a gene: 7. This CDR3 spans 16 amino acids. CDR3 sequence (DNA): TGTGCCAGCAGCTTAAGGGACAGGGACGGGGATCAGCCCCAGCATTTT. Residues: CASSLRDRDGDQPQHF.

The table lists this clonotype with a few counts. The rearrangement joins TRBV6-6 to TRBJ2-7, with D perhaps TRBD1 (7 bases). The CDR3 spans 14 residues. Per germline, CDR1 MNHNY and CDR2 SVGAGI (reference sequence). V gave up 5 bases and J gave up 1 base, with 12 bases separating them. This chain's CDR3 is CASSQGGRSYEQYF. CDR3 DNA sequence: TGTGCCAGCAGTCAGGGGGGTAGGTCCTACGAGCAGTACTTC.

This clonotype occurred a few times. The V call is TRBV11-2, the J call TRBJ2-1; 7 bases agree with TRBD2. With 0 bases clipped from V and 7 bases from J, the junction kept 9 bases outside the gene matches. Per the germline V gene, CDR1 is SGHAT and CDR2 is FQNNGV. The CDR3 contains 16 residues. CDR3: CASSLDIGLGANEQFF. As DNA, the CDR3 is TGTGCCAGCAGCTTAGATATTGGACTAGGGGCGAATGAGCAGTTCTTC.

The chain links TRBV9 to TRBJ2-1, with TRBD2 matching over 7 bases. The CDR3 covers 14 residues. V was pared by 2 bases and J by 3 bases, with 2 bases of the junction left unmatched. Germline CDR1 SGDLS, CDR2 YYNGEE. The CDR3 here is CASSVAGVYNEQFF. The CDR3 nucleotides read TGTGCCAGCAGCGTCGCGGGGGTCTACAATGAGCAGTTCTTC.

In its sample, this clonotype was seen many times. The rearrangement uses TRBV5-1 and TRBJ2-3; weak D call: TRBD1 (5 bases). CDR3 length: 16 residues. The germline V gene has CDR1 SGHRS and CDR2 YFSETQ. Trimming pared 2 bases from V and 5 bases from J, leaving 18 bases between. The CDR3 DNA sequence: TGCGCCAGCAGCTTAATGCAGGGTAGTTCGGGAGATACGCAGTATTTT. Its translation is CASSLMQGSSGDTQYF.

This clonotype has at least ten counts. The J gene is TRBJ2-1, the V gene TRBV11-2; 7 positions agree with TRBD2. The CDR3 is 20 amino acids. Unmatched junction bases numbered 27, after V lost 5 bases and J lost 8 bases. CDR1 and CDR2 (germline): SGHAT, FQNNGV. The CDR3 nucleotides read TGTGCCAGCAGCACTCGCCCCCGCGCCGCGGGACTAACGACTAGGCATGAGCAGTTCTTC. This sequence encodes CASSTRPRAAGLTTRHEQFF.

This clonotype has a count of ten or more. V and J are TRBV28 and TRBJ2-2; a weak D match, TRBD2 (5 bases). V lost 2 bases and J lost 3, with 25 bases in between. The CDR3 loop spans 20 amino acids. From germline, CDR1 is MDHEN and CDR2 SYDVKM. CDR3 loop: CASSLGVRVTRRPYTGELFF. CDR3 bases: TGTGCCAGCAGTTTAGGCGTGAGGGTGACGCGCCGACCTTACACCGGGGAGCTGTTTTTT.

This clonotype was observed at least ten times. J is TRBJ2-7 and V is TRBV10-1; TRBD2 might be the D (5 bases). Germline values: CDR1 WNHNN, CDR2 SYGVQD (reference sequence). The CDR3 runs to 15 residues. V dropped 8 bases and J dropped 2 bases, with 19 bases sitting between them. CDR3 amino acids: CASSLAGWRTYEQYF. CDR3 DNA: TGCGCCAGCTCCTTGGCGGGCTGGCGGACCTACGAGCAGTACTTC.

This clonotype was seen many times. The chain is built from TRBV29-1 and TRBJ2-3; TRBD2 agrees at 10 bases. J lost 2 bases, V lost 3 bases, and 5 bases had no gene match. Germline CDR1 and CDR2: SQVTM and ANQGSEA. The CDR3 sequence is 15 residues long. CDR3: CSVDQREGNTDTQYF. Here the CDR3 DNA reads TGCAGCGTTGACCAGCGGGAGGGAAACACAGATACGCAGTATTTT.